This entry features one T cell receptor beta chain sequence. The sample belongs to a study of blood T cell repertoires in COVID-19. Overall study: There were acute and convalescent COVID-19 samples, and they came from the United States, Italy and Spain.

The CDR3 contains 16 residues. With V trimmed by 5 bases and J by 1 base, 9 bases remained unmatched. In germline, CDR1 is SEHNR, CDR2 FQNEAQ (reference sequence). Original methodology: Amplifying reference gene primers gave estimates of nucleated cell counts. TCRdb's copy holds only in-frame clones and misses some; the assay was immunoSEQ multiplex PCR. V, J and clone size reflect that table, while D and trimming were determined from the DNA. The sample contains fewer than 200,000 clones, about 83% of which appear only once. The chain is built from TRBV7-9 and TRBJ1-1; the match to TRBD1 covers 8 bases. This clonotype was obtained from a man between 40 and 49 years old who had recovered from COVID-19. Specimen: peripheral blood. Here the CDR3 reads CASSQGQETTNTEAFF. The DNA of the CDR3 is TGTGCCAGCAGCCAGGGACAGGAGACCACGAACACTGAAGCTTTCTTT.